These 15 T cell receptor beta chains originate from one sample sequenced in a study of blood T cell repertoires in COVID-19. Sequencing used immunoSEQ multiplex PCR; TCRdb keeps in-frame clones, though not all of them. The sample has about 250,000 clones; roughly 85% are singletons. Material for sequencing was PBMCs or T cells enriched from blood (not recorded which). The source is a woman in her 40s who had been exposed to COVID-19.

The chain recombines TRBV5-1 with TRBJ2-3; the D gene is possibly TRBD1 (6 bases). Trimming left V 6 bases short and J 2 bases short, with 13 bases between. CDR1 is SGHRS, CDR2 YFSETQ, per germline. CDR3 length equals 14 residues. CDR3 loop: CASTLGATTDTQYF. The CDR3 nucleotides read TGCGCCAGCACCCTGGGGGCTACCACAGATACGCAGTATTTT.

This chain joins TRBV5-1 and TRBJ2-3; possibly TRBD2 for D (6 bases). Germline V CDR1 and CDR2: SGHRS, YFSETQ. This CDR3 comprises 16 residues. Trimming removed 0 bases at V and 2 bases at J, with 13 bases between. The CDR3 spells CASSLEGAGYTDTQYF. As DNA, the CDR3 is TGCGCCAGCAGCTTGGAAGGAGCGGGCTACACAGATACGCAGTATTTT.

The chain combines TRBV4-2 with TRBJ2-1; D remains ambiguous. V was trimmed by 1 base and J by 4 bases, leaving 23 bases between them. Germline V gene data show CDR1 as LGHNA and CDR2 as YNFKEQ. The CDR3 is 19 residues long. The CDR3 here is CASSQVFRADTTGYNEQFF. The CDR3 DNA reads TGTGCCAGCAGCCAAGTATTCCGCGCGGATACAACTGGGTACAATGAGCAGTTCTTC.

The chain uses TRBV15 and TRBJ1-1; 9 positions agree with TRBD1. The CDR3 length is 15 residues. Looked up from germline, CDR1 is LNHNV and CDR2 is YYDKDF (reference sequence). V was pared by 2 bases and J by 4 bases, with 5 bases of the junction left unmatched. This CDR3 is CATSRSATGGTEAFF. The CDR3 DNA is TGTGCCACCAGCAGATCAGCGACAGGGGGCACTGAAGCTTTCTTT.

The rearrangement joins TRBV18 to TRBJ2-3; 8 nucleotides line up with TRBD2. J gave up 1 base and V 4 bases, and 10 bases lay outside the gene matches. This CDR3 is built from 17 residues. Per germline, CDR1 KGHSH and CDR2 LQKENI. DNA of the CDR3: TGTGCCAGCTCACGAACCCCTTCGGGGGGGGGCACAGATACGCAGTATTTT. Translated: CASSRTPSGGGTDTQYF.

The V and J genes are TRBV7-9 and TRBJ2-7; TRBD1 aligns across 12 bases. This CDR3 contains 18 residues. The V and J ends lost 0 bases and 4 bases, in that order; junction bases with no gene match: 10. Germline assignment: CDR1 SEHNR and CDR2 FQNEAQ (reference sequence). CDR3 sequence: CASSLAGTGGETGYEQYF. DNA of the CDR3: TGTGCCAGCAGCTTAGCTGGGACAGGGGGCGAGACGGGGTACGAGCAGTACTTC.

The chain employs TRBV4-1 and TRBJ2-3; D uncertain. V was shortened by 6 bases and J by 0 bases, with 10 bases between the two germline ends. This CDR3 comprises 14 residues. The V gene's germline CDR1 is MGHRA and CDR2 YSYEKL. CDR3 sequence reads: CASRYDKSTDTQYF. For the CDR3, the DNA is TGCGCCAGCAGGTATGACAAAAGCACAGATACGCAGTATTTT.

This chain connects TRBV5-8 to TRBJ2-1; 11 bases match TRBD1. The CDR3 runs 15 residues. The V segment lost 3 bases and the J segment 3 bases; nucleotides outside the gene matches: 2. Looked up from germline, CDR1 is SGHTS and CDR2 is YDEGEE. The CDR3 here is CASSSGQGDYNEQFF. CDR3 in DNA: TGTGCCAGCAGCTCGGGACAGGGGGACTACAATGAGCAGTTCTTC.

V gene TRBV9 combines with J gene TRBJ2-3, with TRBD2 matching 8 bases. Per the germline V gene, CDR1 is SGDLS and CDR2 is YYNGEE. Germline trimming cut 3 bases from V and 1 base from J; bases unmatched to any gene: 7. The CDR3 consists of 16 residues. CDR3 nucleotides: TGTGCCAGCAGCGCGATTAGCGGGGTTGGCACAGATACGCAGTATTTT. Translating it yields CASSAISGVGTDTQYF. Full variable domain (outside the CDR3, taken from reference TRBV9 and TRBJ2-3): DSGVTQTPKHLITATGQRVTLRCSPRSGDLSVYWYQQSLDQGLQFLIQYYNGEERAKGNILERFSAQQFPDLHSELNLSSLELGDSALYFCASSAISGVGTDTQYFGPGTRLTVL.

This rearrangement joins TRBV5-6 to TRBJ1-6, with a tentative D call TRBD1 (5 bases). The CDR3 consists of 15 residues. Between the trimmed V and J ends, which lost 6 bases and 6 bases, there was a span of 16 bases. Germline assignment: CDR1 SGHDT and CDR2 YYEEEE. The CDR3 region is CASTSLRGSNSPLHF. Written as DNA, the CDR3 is TGTGCCAGCACCTCGCTTAGGGGCAGTAATTCACCCCTCCACTTT.

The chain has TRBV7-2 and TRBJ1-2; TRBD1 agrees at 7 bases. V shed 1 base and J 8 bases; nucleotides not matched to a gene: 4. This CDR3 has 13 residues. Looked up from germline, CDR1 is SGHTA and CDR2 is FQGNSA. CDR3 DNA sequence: TGTGCCAGCAGCTTAGGGATGGACAGGGGCTACACCTTC. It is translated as CASSLGMDRGYTF.

For the CDR3, the DNA is TGTGCTAGTGGTTTTGGGAACCTAACGCACCGGGACAGAATTTCCAATCAGCCCCAGCATTTT. It yields the protein CASGFGNLTHRDRISNQPQHF. The gene calls are TRBV12-5 and TRBJ1-5, with 7 positions matching TRBD1. Looked up from germline, CDR1 is LGHNT and CDR2 is FRNRAP. V lost 3 bases to trimming and J lost 3 bases; unmatched junction nucleotides: 23. The CDR3 covers 21 residues.

The CDR3 sequence: CASSYEDSPGDEQYF. As DNA, the CDR3 is TGTGCCAGCAGTTATGAGGATTCCCCCGGGGACGAGCAGTACTTC. The chain combines TRBV2 with TRBJ2-7, with D possibly matching TRBD2 (5 bases). The CDR3 totals 15 residues. V lost 5 bases, J lost 5 bases, and 19 bases lay in between. Germline V gene lookup returns CDR1 SNHLY and CDR2 FYNNEI.

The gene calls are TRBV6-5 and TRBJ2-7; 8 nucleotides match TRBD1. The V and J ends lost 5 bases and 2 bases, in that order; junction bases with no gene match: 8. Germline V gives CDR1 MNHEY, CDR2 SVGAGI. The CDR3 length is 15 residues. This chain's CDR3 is CASSQNRGETYEQYF. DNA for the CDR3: TGTGCCAGCAGTCAAAACAGGGGGGAGACCTACGAGCAGTACTTC.

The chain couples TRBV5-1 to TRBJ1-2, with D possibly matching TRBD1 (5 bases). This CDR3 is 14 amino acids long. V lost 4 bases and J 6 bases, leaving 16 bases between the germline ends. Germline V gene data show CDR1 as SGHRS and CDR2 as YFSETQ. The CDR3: CASSPAGGGDGYTF. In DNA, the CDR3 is TGCGCCAGCAGCCCGGCCGGTGGAGGGGATGGCTACACCTTC. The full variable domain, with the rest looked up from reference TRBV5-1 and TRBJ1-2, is KAGVTQTPRYLIKTRGQQVTLSCSPISGHRSVSWYQQTPGQGLQFLFEYFSETQRNKGNFPGRFSGRQFSNSRSEMNVSTLELGDSALYLCASSPAGGGDGYTFGSGTRLTVV.